These 15 T cell receptor beta chains share one sample of origin, sequenced in a study of identical twins. TCRdb recomputed calls from the 5' RACE reads with MiXCR, one row per CDR3 protein. This table holds a few hundred thousand distinct CDR3 sequences, 9% to 15% found once. The sample was also linked to a second study, of yellow fever vaccine responses in identical twins.

Material for sequencing was CD8+ T cells sorted from blood. All receptors come from a woman between 18 and 30 years old in good health.

In its sample, this clonotype was seen many times. V and J are TRBV25-1 and TRBJ2-5, with a possible D match to TRBD2 (6 bases). Trimming removed 4 bases at V and 4 bases at J, with 10 bases between. This CDR3 spans 13 amino acids. Looked up from germline, CDR1 is MGHDK and CDR2 is SYGVNS. The CDR3 DNA is TGTGCCAGCAGTGGGGGGGAATCAGAGACCCAGTACTTC. This translates into CASSGGESETQYF.

The chain carries TRBV6-1 and TRBJ2-5, with 7 bases lining up with TRBD1. This CDR3 contains 16 residues. Trimming removed 0 bases from V and 5 bases from J; junction bases left unmatched: 9. Germline CDR1 reads MNHNS; CDR2 reads SASEGT. The CDR3 region is CASSEAPRGYAETQYF. The CDR3 DNA reads as TGTGCCAGCAGTGAAGCGCCCAGGGGGTACGCGGAGACCCAGTACTTC.

The V gene is TRBV27, the J gene TRBJ2-1, with D uncertain. The ends were cut back, 3 bases at V and 5 bases at J, with 8 bases in the middle. CDR1 and CDR2 (germline): MNHEY, SMNVEV (reference sequence). The CDR3 has 13 residues. DNA for the CDR3: TGTGCCAGCAGTTTTTCGCCGCACAATGAGCAGTTCTTC. This translates into CASSFSPHNEQFF.

This clonotype was detected only a few times. This chain links TRBV11-2 with TRBJ2-5; unclear D gene. The CDR3 has 16 amino acids. Trimming pared 0 bases from V and 1 base from J, leaving 12 bases between. Germline V gives CDR1 SGHAT, CDR2 FQNNGV. The CDR3 nucleotides read TGTGCCAGCAGCTTAGATGTCGCGGCGCCCCAAGAGACCCAGTACTTC. It yields the protein CASSLDVAAPQETQYF.

The genes are TRBV7-7 and TRBJ2-5; D remains unclear. CDR3 size: 13 residues. With 7 bases removed from V and 4 bases from J, the gap between germline ends came to 13 bases. From germline, CDR1 is SSHAT and CDR2 FNYEAQ (reference sequence). This CDR3 reads CASTRRSGETQYF. Here the CDR3 DNA reads TGTGCCAGCACTCGACGTAGTGGAGAGACCCAGTACTTC.

This clonotype was found a few times. Written as DNA, the CDR3 is TGTGCCAGCAGTTTATTCGCGGCTTCGCTCACAGATACGCAGTATTTT. Translating it yields CASSLFAASLTDTQYF. The gene calls are TRBV28 and TRBJ2-3; D unclear. CDR3 size: 16 residues. Trimming shortened V by 1 base and J by 2 bases, and 13 bases separated the two germline ends. From germline, CDR1 is MDHEN and CDR2 SYDVKM.

The genes are TRBV4-1 and TRBJ1-5, with D tentatively TRBD1 (6 bases). V lost 3 bases and J 3 bases, leaving 9 bases between the germline ends. From germline, CDR1 is MGHRA and CDR2 YSYEKL. This CDR3 comprises 14 residues. The chain's CDR3 is CASSQRDINQPQHF. The CDR3 nucleotides read TGCGCCAGCAGCCAGAGGGACATCAATCAGCCCCAGCATTTT.

This clonotype was seen only a few times. With a much larger clone just one base away, this may be a read error. The gene calls are TRBV12-3 or TRBV12-4 and TRBJ2-1; D perhaps matches TRBD1 (5 bases). The CDR3 consists of 14 residues. Trimming removed 4 bases from V and 0 bases from J, with 7 bases in between. The CDR3 DNA reads as TGTGCCAGCAGTTCAGGGAACTCCTACAATGAGCAGTTCTTC. It translates to CASSSGNSYNEQFF.

This clonotype was seen a few times. The chain is built from TRBV13 and TRBJ2-5; TRBD2 aligns across 16 bases. The ends lost 5 bases at V and 5 bases at J; junction bases unmatched: 8. The V gene's germline CDR1 is PRHDT and CDR2 FYEKMQ (reference sequence). The CDR3 is made up of 17 amino acids. The CDR3 here is CASSEGLAGGAPETQYF. Here the CDR3 DNA reads TGTGCCAGCAGCGAGGGACTAGCGGGAGGGGCCCCGGAGACCCAGTACTTC.

This clonotype was detected a few times. V usage is TRBV7-9 and J usage is TRBJ2-3; either TRBD1 or TRBD2 may supply D (6 bases each). The germline V gene has CDR1 SEHNR and CDR2 FQNEAQ (reference sequence). The CDR3 spans 17 residues. V shed 3 bases and J shed 2 bases, with 18 bases lying between them. Here the CDR3 DNA reads TGTGCCAGCAGCTTTGCCGGGGGCGCAGGACACACAGATACGCAGTATTTT. Translation: CASSFAGGAGHTDTQYF.

Ten or more counts support this clonotype. The chain combines TRBV3-1 with TRBJ1-5, with a tentative D call TRBD1 (6 bases). Per the germline V gene, CDR1 is LGHDT and CDR2 is YNNKEL (reference sequence). V lost 5 bases, J lost 3 bases, and 11 bases lay in between. This CDR3 comprises 14 residues. The CDR3 region has the DNA TGTGCCAGCAGCGGGGACAATTCCAATCAGCCCCAGCATTTT. It yields the protein CASSGDNSNQPQHF.

This clonotype has only a few counts. The V gene is TRBV5-1, the J gene TRBJ2-1, with 8 nucleotides matching TRBD1. CDR1 and CDR2 from the germline V gene are SGHRS and YFSETQ. V trimming: 2 bases; J trimming: 3 bases; junction bases outside the gene matches: 4. The CDR3 runs to 15 residues. The chain's CDR3 is CASSFWTGNYNEQFF. For the CDR3, the DNA is TGCGCCAGCAGCTTCTGGACAGGGAACTACAATGAGCAGTTCTTC.

This clonotype has a handful of counts. V usage is TRBV7-6 and J usage is TRBJ1-1; TRBD1 is a possible D gene (6 bases). V was pared by 5 bases and J by 4 bases, with 11 bases between. The CDR3 loop spans 13 amino acids. Germline V gene sequence: CDR1 SGHVS, CDR2 FNYEAQ. The CDR3 loop is CASSRDIGTEAFF. The CDR3 nucleotides read TGTGCCAGCAGCAGGGACATAGGCACTGAAGCTTTCTTT.

V usage is TRBV12-3 or TRBV12-4 and J usage is TRBJ2-1, with D maybe TRBD1 (6 bases). The CDR3 extends over 14 amino acids. Trimming took off 3 bases at V and 5 bases at J, with 11 bases between the two ends. In DNA, the CDR3 is TGTGCCAGCAGTTTGCAGGGGTCCAACAATGAGCAGTTCTTC. It translates to CASSLQGSNNEQFF.

This clonotype was picked up a small number of times. V is TRBV29-1 and J is TRBJ2-2; 10 bases map to TRBD2. The CDR3 has 15 amino acids. Germline V gene lookup returns CDR1 SQVTM and CDR2 ANQGSEA. Trimming at V came to 2 bases and at J to 4 bases, leaving 4 bases not matched to a gene. The CDR3 sequence: CSVEFRTSGTGELFF. CDR3 DNA: TGCAGCGTTGAATTTAGGACTAGCGGCACCGGGGAGCTGTTTTTT.